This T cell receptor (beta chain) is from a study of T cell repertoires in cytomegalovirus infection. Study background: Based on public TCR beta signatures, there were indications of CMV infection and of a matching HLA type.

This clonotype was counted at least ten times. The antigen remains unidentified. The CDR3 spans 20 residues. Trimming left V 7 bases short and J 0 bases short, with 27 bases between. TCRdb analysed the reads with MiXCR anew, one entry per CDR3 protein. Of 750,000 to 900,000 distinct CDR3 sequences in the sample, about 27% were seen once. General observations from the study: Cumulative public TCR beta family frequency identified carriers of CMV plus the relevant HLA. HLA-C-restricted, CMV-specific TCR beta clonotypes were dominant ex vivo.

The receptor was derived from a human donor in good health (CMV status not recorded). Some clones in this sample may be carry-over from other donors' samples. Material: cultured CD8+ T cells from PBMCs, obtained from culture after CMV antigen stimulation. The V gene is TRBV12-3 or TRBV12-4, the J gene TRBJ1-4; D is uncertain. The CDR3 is CASKESSIVKQRSTNEKLFF. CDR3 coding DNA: TGTGCCAGCAAGGAAAGTTCGATAGTGAAACAGCGATCAACTAATGAAAAACTGTTTTTT.